This T cell receptor beta chain derives from a study of low-dose radiotherapy and immunotherapy resistance in tumors. CDR1 and CDR2 from the germline V gene are SGHTS and YDEGEE. The V and J ends lost 3 bases and 5 bases respectively, with 11 bases between them. This CDR3 contains 13 residues. Both TCRalpha and TCRbeta chains were reverse transcribed with V-gene-specific primers. TCRs were amplified for roughly 20 PCR cycles with a constant-region primer and V-primer adapter. TCRdb processed the reads anew with MiXCR; each CDR3 protein has one entry. Here the sample spans roughly 30,000 distinct CDR3 sequences, 45% to 50% being singletons. Time point reported: after trial treatment. Treatment given: LDRT plus nivolumab, ipilimumab, low-dose cyclophosphamide and aspirin (RACIN trial).

The sequencing here drew on PBMCs, taken after low-dose radiotherapy plus immunotherapy. This receptor was obtained from a male donor with gallbladder cancer. The chain is built from TRBV5-8 and TRBJ1-1; no clear D. The CDR3 nucleotides are TGTGCCAGCAGCTCCGCCCCGGGGACTGAAGCTTTCTTT. Protein sequence: CASSSAPGTEAFF. The whole variable domain, filled in from reference TRBV5-8 and TRBJ1-1, reads EAGVTQSPTHLIKTRGQQATLRCSPISGHTSVYWYQQALGLGLQFLLWYDEGEERNRGNFPPRFSGRQFPNYSSELNVNALELEDSALYLCASSSAPGTEAFFGQGTRLTVV.